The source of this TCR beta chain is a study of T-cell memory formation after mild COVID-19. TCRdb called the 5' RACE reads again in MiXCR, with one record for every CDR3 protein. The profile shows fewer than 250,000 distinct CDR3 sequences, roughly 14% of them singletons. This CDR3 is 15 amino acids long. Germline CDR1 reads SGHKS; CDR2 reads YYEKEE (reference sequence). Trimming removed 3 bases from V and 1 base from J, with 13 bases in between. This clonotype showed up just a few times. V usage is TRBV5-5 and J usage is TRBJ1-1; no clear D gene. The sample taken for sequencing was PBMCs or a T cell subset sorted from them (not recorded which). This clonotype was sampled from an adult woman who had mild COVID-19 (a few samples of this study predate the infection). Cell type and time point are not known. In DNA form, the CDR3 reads TGTGCCAGCAGCTGGGAATGGCCAGGGAACACTGAAGCTTTCTTT. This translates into CASSWEWPGNTEAFF.